This is a list of T cell receptor beta chains from one sample in a study of tumor and adjacent non-tumor tissue in lung cancer. TCRdb reanalysed the multiplex PCR reads using MiXCR and keeps one entry per CDR3 protein. The sample contains about 200,000 distinct CDR3 sequences, about 71% of which appear only once. The sequenced material came from lung tumor tissue. Every receptor here comes from a man in his sixties with non-small cell lung cancer. Each CDR3 is given with its conserved first and last residue. A D gene is named only where the DNA matches it firmly. Size is omitted from some rows. Given values are once, few, many or a class for expanded clones.

V: TRBV4-2
D: TRBD1
J: TRBJ2-3
size: many
CDR3: CASSQGQGGDTQYF
DNA: TGTGCCAGCAGCCAAGGACAGGGGGGGGATACGCAGTATTTT

V: TRBV11-3
D: TRBD1
J: TRBJ2-5
size: -
CDR3: CVSRLTGGCETQYF
DNA: TGTGTCAGCAGGCTGACAGGGGGCTGTGAGACCCAGTACTTC

V: TRBV5-4
D: -
J: TRBJ2-1
size: -
CDR3: CASSLLGPFPMVF
DNA: TGTGCCAGCAGCCTGTTGGGGCCCTTCCCGATGGTCTTC

V: TRBV12-3/TRBV12-4
D: -
J: TRBJ1-6
size: -
CDR3: CASSSGVGNSHLHF
DNA: TGTGCCAGCAGTTCAGGGGTAGGGAATTCACACCTCCACTTT

V: TRBV6-1
D: TRBD2
J: TRBJ2-7
size: few
CDR3: CASTGWLAAYEQYF
DNA: TGTGCCAGCACTGGTTGGCTAGCGGCTTACGAGCAGTACTTC

V: TRBV29-1
D: -
J: TRBJ1-1
size: few
CDR3: CSVAKGNAEAFF
DNA: TGCAGCGTTGCAAAGGGGAACGCTGAAGCTTTCTTT

V: TRBV6-5
D: TRBD1
J: TRBJ1-3
size: -
CDR3: CASSFAGGRNTISF
DNA: TGTGCCAGCAGTTTCGCAGGGGGCCGGAACACCATATCTTTT

V: TRBV4-2
D: -
J: TRBJ1-4
size: -
CDR3: CASSLDHGRTSNEKMFF
DNA: TGTGCCAGCAGCCTAGATCACGGCCGAACCTCTAATGAAAAAATGTTTTTT

V: TRBV18
D: TRBD1
J: TRBJ2-7
size: -
CDR3: CASSPTGSSYGQYF
DNA: TGTGCCAGCTCACCGACAGGGTCTTCCTACGGGCAGTACTTC

V: TRBV11-3
D: -
J: TRBJ2-2
size: -
CDR3: CASTLGQSGPGELFF
DNA: TGTGCCAGTACCTTAGGTCAATCGGGCCCCGGGGAGCTGTTTTTT

V: TRBV20-1
D: TRBD1
J: TRBJ1-4
size: -
CDR3: CSTRTGGDEKLFF
DNA: TGCAGTACTAGGACAGGGGGCGATGAAAAACTGTTTTTT

V: TRBV20-1
D: -
J: TRBJ2-3
size: few
CDR3: CSARDPGLSTDTQYF
DNA: TGCAGTGCTAGAGACCCGGGCCTAAGCACAGATACGCAGTATTTT

V: TRBV14
D: TRBD1
J: TRBJ1-3
size: -
CDR3: CASSLRDRSSGNTIYF
DNA: TGTGCCAGCAGCCTTCGGGACAGGAGCTCTGGAAACACCATATATTTT

V: TRBV11-1
D: -
J: TRBJ2-5
size: -
CDR3: CASGLDSLKETQYF
DNA: TGTGCCAGCGGCCTCGACAGTCTAAAAGAGACCCAGTACTTC

V: TRBV5-4
D: -
J: TRBJ1-1
size: -
CDR3: CVSSLMANTEAFF
DNA: TGTGTCAGCAGCTTGATGGCGAACACTGAAGCTTTCTTT

V: TRBV11-3
D: -
J: TRBJ2-3
size: -
CDR3: CASSPSASVGVWGTDTQYF
DNA: TGTGCCAGCAGCCCTAGTGCCTCTGTAGGGGTTTGGGGCACAGATACGCAGTATTTT

V: TRBV20-1
D: -
J: TRBJ1-1
size: -
CDR3: CSAHPPRQDMDTQAFF
DNA: TGCAGTGCCCACCCGCCCCGACAGGACATGGACACTCAAGCTTTCTTT

V: TRBV6-5
D: -
J: TRBJ2-5
size: -
CDR3: CASSVTGTAGAQYF
DNA: TGTGCAAGCAGTGTTACCGGGACCGCCGGGGCCCAGTACTTC

V: TRBV20-1
D: -
J: TRBJ2-3
size: few
CDR3: CSGEKADTQYF
DNA: TGCAGTGGGGAGAAAGCGGATACGCAGTATTTT

V: TRBV5-4
D: -
J: TRBJ2-5
size: -
CDR3: CASITPGYQETQYF
DNA: TGTGCCAGCATCACGCCGGGTTACCAAGAGACCCAGTACTTC

V: TRBV4-2
D: TRBD2
J: TRBJ2-1
size: -
CDR3: CASSELRTSSMAGYNEQFF
DNA: TGTGCCAGCAGCGAACTGAGGACTAGCTCCATGGCGGGCTACAATGAGCAGTTCTTC

V: TRBV12-3/TRBV12-4
D: -
J: TRBJ1-5
size: -
CDR3: CVSSLQGGNQPQHF
DNA: TGTGTCAGCAGCCTACAGGGAGGTAATCAGCCCCAGCATTTT

V: TRBV12-3/TRBV12-4
D: -
J: TRBJ1-6
size: once
CDR3: CASSSSGPDSYNSPIHF
DNA: TGTGCCAGCAGTTCCTCAGGGCCCGACAGTTATAATTCACCCATCCACTTT

V: TRBV12-3/TRBV12-4
D: -
J: TRBJ1-5
size: -
CDR3: CASSLSPPTNQPQHF
DNA: TGTGCCAGCAGTTTATCACCTCCTACCAATCAGCCCCAGCATTTT

V: TRBV20-1
D: -
J: TRBJ1-1
size: -
CDR3: CSALTGMNTEVFF
DNA: TGTAGTGCTCTAACAGGGATGAACACTGAAGTTTTCTTT

V: TRBV24-1
D: TRBD2
J: TRBJ2-1
size: -
CDR3: CTTAGGPGRDNEQFF
DNA: TGTACCACGGCTGGTGGACCAGGGAGGGATAATGAGCAGTTCTTC

V: TRBV4-2
D: -
J: TRBJ2-1
size: -
CDR3: CASNQVEQGSYNDQFF
DNA: TGTGCCAGCAACCAAGTGGAACAGGGCTCCTACAATGATCAGTTCTTC

V: TRBV5-8
D: -
J: TRBJ1-1
size: few
CDR3: CASSQQKNTEAFF
DNA: TGTGCCAGCAGCCAGCAGAAAAACACTGAAGCTTTCTTT

V: TRBV20-1
D: TRBD2
J: TRBJ2-5
size: many
CDR3: CSAMREQETQYF
DNA: TGCAGTGCTATGCGGGAGCAAGAGACCCAGTACTTC

V: TRBV20-1
D: -
J: TRBJ2-7
size: -
CDR3: CTARLQYEQYF
DNA: TGCACTGCTAGACTTCAATACGAGCAGTACTTC

V: TRBV11-1
D: -
J: TRBJ2-5
size: -
CDR3: CVSIFTPGGETQYF
DNA: TGTGTCAGCATCTTTACACCGGGTGGGGAGACCCAGTACTTC

V: TRBV11-1
D: -
J: TRBJ2-3
size: -
CDR3: CASSLSYDMQYF
DNA: TGTGCGAGCAGCTTATCGTACGATATGCAGTATTTT

V: TRBV14
D: -
J: TRBJ1-3
size: few
CDR3: CASRLWNGNTIYF
DNA: TGTGCCAGCAGACTATGGAACGGAAACACCATATATTTT

V: TRBV20-1
D: TRBD2
J: TRBJ2-1
size: -
CDR3: CSARVAGGPSDNEQFF
DNA: TGCAGTGCTAGGGTAGCGGGAGGGCCCTCGGACAATGAACAGTTCTTC

V: TRBV12-3/TRBV12-4
D: -
J: TRBJ1-1
size: few
CDR3: CASTTGGGWTEAFF
DNA: TGTGCCAGCACTACGGGGGGGGGCTGGACTGAAGCTTTCTTT

V: TRBV4-3
D: -
J: TRBJ2-5
size: -
CDR3: CASSQEFHQRETQYF
DNA: TGCGCCAGCAGCCAAGAGTTCCACCAACGGGAGACCCAGTACTTC

V: TRBV11-1
D: -
J: TRBJ2-7
size: few
CDR3: CVSSLAIRDNSYEQYF
DNA: TGTGTCAGTAGCTTAGCGATTCGAGACAACTCCTACGAGCAGTACTTC

V: TRBV4-3
D: -
J: TRBJ2-3
size: -
CDR3: CASSLLASPISTDTQYF
DNA: TGCGCCAGTAGCCTCCTGGCTAGCCCCATTTCCACAGATACGCAGTATTTT

V: TRBV6-5
D: -
J: TRBJ1-2
size: -
CDR3: CASSSLPPNYGYTF
DNA: TGTGCCAGCAGTTCGCTGCCACCCAACTATGGCTACACCTTC

V: TRBV11-3
D: -
J: TRBJ1-1
size: -
CDR3: CDSSPVAWGWAFF
DNA: TGTGACAGCAGCCCCGTGGCGTGGGGTTGGGCTTTCTTT

V: TRBV14
D: -
J: TRBJ2-3
size: -
CDR3: CACSQNPPPDTQYF
DNA: TGTGCCTGCAGCCAAAACCCCCCTCCAGATACGCAGTATTTT

V: TRBV6-5
D: -
J: TRBJ2-7
size: -
CDR3: CASSYEVEREQYF
DNA: TGCGCCAGCAGTTACGAAGTTGAACGCGAGCAGTACTTC

V: TRBV4-3
D: -
J: TRBJ1-4
size: -
CDR3: CASSQESDSQRLFF
DNA: TGCGCCAGCAGCCAAGAGAGCGACAGCCAAAGACTGTTTTTT

V: TRBV12-3/TRBV12-4
D: -
J: TRBJ1-1
size: -
CDR3: CASSRPGTWYTEAFF
DNA: TGTGCCAGCAGTCGCCCCGGGACTTGGTACACTGAAGCTTTCTTT

V: TRBV20-1
D: -
J: TRBJ2-1
size: -
CDR3: CGARDGGRIALNEQFF
DNA: TGCGGTGCTAGAGACGGCGGCCGGATTGCCTTAAATGAGCAGTTCTTC

V: TRBV20-1
D: -
J: TRBJ1-4
size: -
CDR3: CSASWGGTNEKLFF
DNA: TGCAGTGCTTCATGGGGGGGAACTAATGAAAAACTGTTTTTT

V: TRBV7-9
D: TRBD1
J: TRBJ1-1
size: -
CDR3: CASSYTWTGGTAFF
DNA: TGTGCCAGCAGCTACACCTGGACAGGGGGCACGGCTTTCTTT

V: TRBV20-1
D: -
J: TRBJ2-3
size: many
CDR3: CSAKGPITDTQYF
DNA: TGCAGTGCTAAGGGCCCCATTACAGATACGCAGTATTTT

V: TRBV28
D: TRBD2
J: TRBJ2-7
size: -
CDR3: CASSLYGGSDEQYF
DNA: TGTGCCAGCAGTTTATACGGGGGGTCCGACGAGCAGTACTTC

V: TRBV20-1
D: -
J: TRBJ2-1
size: -
CDR3: CIALIAGGLYKEQFF
DNA: TGCATTGCTTTAATAGCAGGAGGGCTTTACAAAGAGCAGTTCTTC

V: TRBV12-3/TRBV12-4
D: -
J: TRBJ2-3
size: once
CDR3: CASSPTESSFPGPDTQYF
DNA: TGTGCCAGCAGTCCTACTGAATCTAGCTTCCCGGGGCCCGATACGCAGTATTTT